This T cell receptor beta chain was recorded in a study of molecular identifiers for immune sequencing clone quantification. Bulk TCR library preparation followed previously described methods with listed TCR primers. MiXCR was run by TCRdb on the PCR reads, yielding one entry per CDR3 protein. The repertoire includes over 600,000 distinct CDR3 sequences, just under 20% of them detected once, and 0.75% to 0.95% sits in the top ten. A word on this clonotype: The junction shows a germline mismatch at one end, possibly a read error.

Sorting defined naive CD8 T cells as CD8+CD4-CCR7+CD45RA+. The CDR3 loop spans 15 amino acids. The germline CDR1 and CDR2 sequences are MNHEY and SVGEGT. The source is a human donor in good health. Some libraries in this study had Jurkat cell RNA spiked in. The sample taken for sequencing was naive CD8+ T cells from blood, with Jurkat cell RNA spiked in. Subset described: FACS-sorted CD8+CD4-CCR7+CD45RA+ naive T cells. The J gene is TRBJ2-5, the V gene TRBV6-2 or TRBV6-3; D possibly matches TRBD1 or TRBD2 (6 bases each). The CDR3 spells CASSYSGGPGETQYF. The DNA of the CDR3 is TGTGCTAGCAGTTACAGTGGGGGGCCGGGGGAGACCCAGTACTTC.